This record covers a single T cell receptor beta chain. The sample holds other DNA sequences that translate to the same CDR3. The assay was run at deep level. This table comes from immunoSEQ multiplex PCR, and its TCRdb copy is limited to in-frame clones, with some not included. The sample yields around 500,000 clones, about 78% seen once. This sample is drawn from a study of shared clonotypes between healthy human individuals. The germline CDR1 and CDR2 sequences are MNHNS and SASEGT. The CDR3 consists of 12 residues. V was clipped by 6 bases and J by 4 bases, with 9 bases between them. The source of this sequence is a woman between 35 and 50 years old in good health. Some clones in this sample may be carry-over from other donors' samples. The V and J genes are TRBV6-1 and TRBJ1-2; D possibly corresponds to TRBD1 (5 bases). What was sequenced was PBMCs. The CDR3 DNA sequence: TGTGCCAGCAGGGGGACGGTCTATGGCTACACCTTC. Translating gives CASRGTVYGYTF.